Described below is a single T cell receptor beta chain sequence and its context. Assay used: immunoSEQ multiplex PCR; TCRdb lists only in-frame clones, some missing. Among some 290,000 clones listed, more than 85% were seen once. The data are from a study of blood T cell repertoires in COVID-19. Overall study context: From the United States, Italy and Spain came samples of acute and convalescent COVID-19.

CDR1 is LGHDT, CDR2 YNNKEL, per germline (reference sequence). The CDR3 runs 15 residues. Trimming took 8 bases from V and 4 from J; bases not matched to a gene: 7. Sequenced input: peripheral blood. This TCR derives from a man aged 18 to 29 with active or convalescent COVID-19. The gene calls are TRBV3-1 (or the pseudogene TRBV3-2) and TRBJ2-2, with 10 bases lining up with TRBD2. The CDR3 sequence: CASARLAGGTGELFF. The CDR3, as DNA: TGTGCCAGCGCCCGACTAGCGGGCGGCACCGGGGAGCTGTTTTTT.